The 15 T cell receptor beta chains below all came from one sample that was sequenced in a study of blood T cell repertoires in COVID-19. TCRdb's table, derived via immunoSEQ multiplex PCR, lists solely in-frame clones and lacks some. The table has roughly 320,000 clones, about 90% seen once. Sequencing was performed on peripheral blood. The receptors shown here come from a woman aged 25-40 years with COVID-19, enrolled during active disease.

The chain links TRBV5-8 to TRBJ2-2; maybe TRBD1 (5 bases). V was trimmed by 0 bases and J by 6 bases, leaving 12 bases between them. The CDR3 loop spans 15 amino acids. The germline CDR1 and CDR2 sequences are SGHTS and YDEGEE. The CDR3 loop is CASSLGQSLPGELFF. The DNA for the CDR3 is TGTGCCAGCAGCTTGGGACAGTCCCTGCCCGGGGAGCTGTTTTTT.

The rearrangement uses TRBV4-3 and TRBJ2-7; 8 bases are shared with TRBD1. The CDR3 length is 15 residues. Germline CDR1 is LGHNA and CDR2 is YSLEER. The V segment lost 1 base and the J segment 0 bases; nucleotides outside the gene matches: 2. The CDR3 nucleotides are TGCGCCAGCAGCCAAGGGACAGGGTCCTCCTACGAGCAGTACTTC. This encodes CASSQGTGSSYEQYF.

The V gene is TRBV4-1, the J gene TRBJ2-7; D possibly corresponds to TRBD1 (6 bases). The CDR3 is 13 residues long. V dropped 3 bases and J dropped 6 bases, with 12 bases sitting between them. In germline, CDR1 is MGHRA, CDR2 YSYEKL. The DNA of the CDR3 is TGCGCCAGCAGCCACCAGACAGGACCCGAGCAGTACTTC. It is translated as CASSHQTGPEQYF.

The genes are TRBV3-1 (or the pseudogene TRBV3-2) and TRBJ2-7, with a possible D match to TRBD1 (6 bases). V gave up 3 bases and J gave up 1 base, with 10 bases separating them. The CDR3 totals 14 residues. CDR1 LGHDT and CDR2 YNNKEL come from the germline V gene (reference sequence). CDR3 sequence: CASSQPTGSYEQYF. CDR3 sequence (DNA): TGTGCCAGCAGCCAGCCGACAGGATCCTACGAGCAGTACTTC.

By share of the sample, this clone is medium-sized. This chain links TRBV6-5 with TRBJ1-4; 7 nucleotides align to TRBD1. V trimming: 5 bases; J trimming: 5 bases; junction bases outside the gene matches: 5. CDR1 is MNHEY, CDR2 SVGAGI, per germline. CDR3 length: 14 amino acids. The CDR3 is CASSPQGLNEKLFF. CDR3 nucleotide sequence: TGTGCCAGCAGTCCACAGGGGCTGAATGAAAAACTGTTTTTT.

The chain carries TRBV28 and TRBJ1-2, with D possibly matching TRBD1 (5 bases). There are 16 residues in the CDR3. The germline V and J ends were trimmed by 1 base and 4 bases, with 16 bases remaining between them. Germline V gene sequence: CDR1 MDHEN, CDR2 SYDVKM. CDR3 residues: CASSLSVGQGSYGYTF. CDR3 nucleotides: TGTGCCAGCAGTTTATCCGTCGGGCAGGGAAGCTATGGCTACACCTTC.

V gene TRBV4-2 combines with J gene TRBJ1-1; weak D call: TRBD1 (5 bases). This CDR3 has 13 amino acids. Germline CDR1 LGHNA, CDR2 YNFKEQ. Trimming took off 0 bases at V and 10 bases at J, with 12 bases between the two ends. In DNA, the CDR3 is TGTGCCAGCAGCCAAGACCCCCACCAGGGAGCTTTCTTT. As protein: CASSQDPHQGAFF.

This clone has a single count. The chain combines TRBV29-1 with TRBJ1-2; D ambiguous. The V gene's germline CDR1 is SQVTM and CDR2 ANQGSEA. The CDR3 spans 13 residues. Trimming cost V 4 bases and J 3 bases, with 12 bases left between them. The CDR3 DNA sequence: TGCAGCGTTGCCCAGTCGCATTACTATGGCTACACCTTC. Amino acid sequence: CSVAQSHYYGYTF.

The chain is built from TRBV6-5 and TRBJ2-2, with D hard to call. V was cut by 3 bases and J by 1 base, with 6 bases left in between. CDR3 length: 14 amino acids. CDR1 and CDR2 (germline): MNHEY, SVGAGI. The CDR3 is CASSYQQNTGELFF. The CDR3 DNA is TGTGCCAGCAGTTATCAACAGAACACCGGGGAGCTGTTTTTT.

The chain recombines TRBV5-1 with TRBJ1-4; TRBD1 agrees at 8 bases. This CDR3 region has 16 residues. Germline loops: CDR1 SGHRS, CDR2 YFSETQ. The J segment lost 7 bases and the V segment lost 3 bases, leaving 11 bases of the junction unmatched. CDR3 DNA: TGCGCCAGCAGCTCTGAACCAGGGGGCTGGGGTGAAAAACTGTTTTTT. Translating it yields CASSSEPGGWGEKLFF.

The J gene is TRBJ2-1, the V gene TRBV18, with 10 positions matching TRBD1. V lost 3 bases and J lost 7; bases outside the gene matches: 6. The CDR3 is made up of 15 amino acids. Per germline, CDR1 KGHSH and CDR2 LQKENI. The CDR3 DNA follows: TGTGCCAGCTCACCTCGACAGGGGGCGGGGAATGAGCAGTTCTTC. The encoded protein is CASSPRQGAGNEQFF.

This sequence joins TRBV6-2 or TRBV6-3 and TRBJ2-1; TRBD2 matches 8 bases. This CDR3 contains 16 residues. CDR1 and CDR2 from the germline V gene are MNHEY and SVGEGT. The junction had 7 bases not matched to a gene; V was cut back by 0 bases and J by 6 bases. Here the CDR3 reads CASSYSGRGDSNEQFF. The CDR3 DNA follows: TGTGCCAGCAGTTACTCAGGGCGGGGGGACTCCAATGAGCAGTTCTTC.

V usage is TRBV6-5 and J usage is TRBJ1-6; D uncertain. V was cut by 6 bases and J by 2 bases, with 11 bases left in between. Germline V gives CDR1 MNHEY, CDR2 SVGAGI. This CDR3 region has 15 residues. The CDR3 DNA reads TGTGCCAGCAGGCTAGAGGGAGCCTATAATTCACCCCTCCACTTT. This encodes CASRLEGAYNSPLHF.

Remarks on this clone: Additional DNA sequences in this sample encode the identical CDR3. The chain uses TRBV12-3 or TRBV12-4 and TRBJ1-1; tentative D call: TRBD1 (5 bases). V was cut by 3 bases and J by 5 bases, with 10 bases left in between. The CDR3 sequence is 13 residues long. CDR3 sequence: CASSLVGGTEAFF. In nucleotides, the CDR3 is TGTGCCAGCAGTTTGGTGGGGGGGACTGAAGCTTTCTTT.

The chain uses TRBV5-1 and TRBJ1-6, with TRBD1 identical over 9 bases. The V segment lost 0 bases and the J segment 10 bases; nucleotides outside the gene matches: 5. The CDR3 has 15 amino acids. Germline values: CDR1 SGHRS, CDR2 YFSETQ. This CDR3 is CASSLAGQGTSPLHF. The DNA for the CDR3 is TGCGCCAGCAGCTTGGCGGGACAGGGTACCTCACCCCTCCACTTT.